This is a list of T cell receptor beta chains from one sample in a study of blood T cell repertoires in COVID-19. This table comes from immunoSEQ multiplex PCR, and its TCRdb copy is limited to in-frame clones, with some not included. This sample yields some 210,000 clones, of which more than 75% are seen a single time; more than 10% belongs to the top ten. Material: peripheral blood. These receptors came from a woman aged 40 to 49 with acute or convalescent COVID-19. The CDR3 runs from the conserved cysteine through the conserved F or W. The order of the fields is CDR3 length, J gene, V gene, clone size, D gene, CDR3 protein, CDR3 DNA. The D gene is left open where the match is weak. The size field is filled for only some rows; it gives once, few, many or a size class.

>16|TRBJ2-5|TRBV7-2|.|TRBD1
CASSARWDSPQETQYF
TGTGCCAGCAGCGCACGTTGGGACAGTCCTCAAGAGACCCAGTACTTC
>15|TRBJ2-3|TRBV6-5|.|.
CASSYVAGTTDTQYF
TGTGCCAGCAGTTACGTCGCGGGGACCACAGATACGCAGTATTTT
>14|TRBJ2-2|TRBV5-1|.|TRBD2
CASSLVASGLRLFF
TGCGCCAGCAGCTTGGTAGCTAGCGGGTTGAGGCTGTTTTTT
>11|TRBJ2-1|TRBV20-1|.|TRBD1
CSARTLQGEFF
TGCAGTGCCAGAACACTCCAGGGGGAGTTCTTC
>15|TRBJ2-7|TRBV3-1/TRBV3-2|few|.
CASSQGLRNPYEQYF
TGTGCCAGCAGCCAAGGGCTCCGAAACCCTTACGAGCAGTACTTC
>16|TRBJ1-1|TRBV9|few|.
CASSVDRQPLNTEAFF
TGTGCCAGCAGCGTAGATAGACAGCCACTGAACACTGAAGCTTTCTTT
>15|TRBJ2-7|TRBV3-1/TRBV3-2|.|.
CASSQGGPRDYEQYF
TGTGCCAGCAGCCAGGGGGGGCCCAGGGACTACGAGCAGTACTTC
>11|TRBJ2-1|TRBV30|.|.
CAWSVWGEQFF
TGTGCCTGGAGTGTATGGGGCGAGCAGTTCTTC
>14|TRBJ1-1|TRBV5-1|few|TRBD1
CASSLGTGNTEAFF
TGCGCCAGCAGCCTGGGGACAGGGAACACTGAAGCTTTCTTT
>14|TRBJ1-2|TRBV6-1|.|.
CASSESRGNYGYTF
TGTGCCAGCAGTGAAAGTAGAGGGAACTATGGCTACACCTTC
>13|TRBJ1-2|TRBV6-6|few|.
CASRAGDGYGYTF
TGTGCCAGCAGGGCGGGGGACGGCTATGGCTACACCTTC
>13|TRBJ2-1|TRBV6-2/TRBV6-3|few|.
CASSWTPYNEQFF
TGTGCCAGCAGCTGGACACCCTACAATGAGCAGTTCTTC
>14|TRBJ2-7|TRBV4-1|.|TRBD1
CASSLATGNYEQYF
TGCGCCAGCAGCCTTGCGACAGGGAACTACGAGCAGTACTTC
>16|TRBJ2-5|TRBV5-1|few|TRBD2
CASSSFTSGREETQYF
TGCGCCAGCAGCTCCTTCACTAGCGGGAGAGAGGAGACCCAGTACTTC
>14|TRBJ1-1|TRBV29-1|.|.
CSVESSRGNTEAFF
TGCAGCGTTGAATCGTCCAGGGGGAACACTGAAGCTTTCTTT
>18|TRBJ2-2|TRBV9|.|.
CASSVLIRPPGVTGELFF
TGTGCCAGCAGCGTTTTAATTCGACCCCCCGGGGTCACCGGGGAGCTGTTTTTT
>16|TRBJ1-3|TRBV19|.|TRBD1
CASSIGPTGAGNTIYF
TGTGCCAGTAGTATAGGTCCGACAGGGGCTGGAAACACCATATATTTT
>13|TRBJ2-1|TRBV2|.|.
CASRLFSYNEQFF
TGTGCCAGCAGGCTATTCTCCTACAATGAGCAGTTCTTC
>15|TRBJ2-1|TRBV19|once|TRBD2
CASSPGTSSYNEQFF
TGTGCCAGTTCCCCCGGGACTAGCTCCTACAATGAGCAGTTCTTC
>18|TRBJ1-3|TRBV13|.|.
CASSFRQDKRISGNTIYF
TGTGCCAGCAGCTTTAGACAGGATAAACGCATCTCTGGAAACACCATATATTTT
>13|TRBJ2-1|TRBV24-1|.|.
CATSDHGYNEQFF
TGTGCCACCAGTGATCACGGGTACAATGAGCAGTTCTTC
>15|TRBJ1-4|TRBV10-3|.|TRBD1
CAISESRGLNEKLFF
TGTGCCATCAGTGAGTCAAGGGGGCTAAATGAAAAACTGTTTTTT
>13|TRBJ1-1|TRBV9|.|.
CASRAGWNTEAFF
TGTGCCAGCAGAGCGGGTTGGAACACTGAAGCTTTCTTT
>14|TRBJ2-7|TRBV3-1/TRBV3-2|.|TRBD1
CASSRQGTGYEQYF
TGTGCCAGCAGCCGACAGGGGACAGGCTACGAGCAGTACTTC
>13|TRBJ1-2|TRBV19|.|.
CASSRNLGEGYTF
TGTGCCAGTAGTCGGAACCTGGGCGAAGGCTACACCTTC
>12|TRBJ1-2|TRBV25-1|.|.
CASSEADWGYTF
TGTGCCAGCAGTGAGGCAGACTGGGGCTACACCTTC
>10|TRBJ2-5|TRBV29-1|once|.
CSVERETQYF
TGCAGCGTTGAACGGGAGACCCAGTACTTC
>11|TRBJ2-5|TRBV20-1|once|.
CSAKAGETQYF
TGCAGTGCTAAGGCCGGGGAGACCCAGTACTTC
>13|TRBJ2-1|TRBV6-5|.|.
CASSYTQYNEQFF
TGTGCCAGCAGTTACACCCAGTACAATGAGCAGTTCTTC